This T cell receptor (beta chain) is drawn from a study of blood T cell repertoires in COVID-19. This table comes from immunoSEQ multiplex PCR, and its TCRdb copy is limited to in-frame clones, with some not included. Of 100,000 to 120,000 clones detected, 65% to 80% appear once; the ten largest clones hold less than 10%. The germline V and J ends were trimmed by 5 bases and 4 bases, with 12 bases remaining between them. The CDR3 spans 13 residues. Germline CDR1 MDHEN, CDR2 SYDVKM. This clone was observed a handful of times. The source is a woman in her sixties with acute or convalescent COVID-19. The V call is TRBV28, the J call TRBJ2-7; possibly TRBD1 for D (7 bases). The sequenced sample was peripheral blood. The CDR3 loop reads CASSTTGRYEQYF. The CDR3 DNA is TGTGCCAGCAGTACGACAGGGAGGTACGAGCAGTACTTC.